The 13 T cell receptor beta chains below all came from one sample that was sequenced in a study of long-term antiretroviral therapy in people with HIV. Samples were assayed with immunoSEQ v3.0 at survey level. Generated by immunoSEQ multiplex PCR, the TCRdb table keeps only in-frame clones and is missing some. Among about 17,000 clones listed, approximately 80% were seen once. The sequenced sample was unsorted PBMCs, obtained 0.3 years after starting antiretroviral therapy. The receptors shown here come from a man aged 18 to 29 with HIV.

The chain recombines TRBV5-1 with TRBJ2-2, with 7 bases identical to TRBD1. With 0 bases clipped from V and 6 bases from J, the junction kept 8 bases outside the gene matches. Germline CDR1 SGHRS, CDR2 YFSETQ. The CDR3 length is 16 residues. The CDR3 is CASSLVVTGYPGELFF. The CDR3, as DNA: TGCGCCAGCAGCTTGGTGGTGACAGGGTACCCCGGGGAGCTGTTTTTT.

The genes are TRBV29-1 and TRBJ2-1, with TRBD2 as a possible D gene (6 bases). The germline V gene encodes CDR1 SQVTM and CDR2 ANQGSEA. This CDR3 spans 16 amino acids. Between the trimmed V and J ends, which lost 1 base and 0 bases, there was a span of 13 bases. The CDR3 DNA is TGCAGCGTTGAAGCCCAGACTAGGAGCTCCTACAATGAGCAGTTCTTC. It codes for CSVEAQTRSSYNEQFF.

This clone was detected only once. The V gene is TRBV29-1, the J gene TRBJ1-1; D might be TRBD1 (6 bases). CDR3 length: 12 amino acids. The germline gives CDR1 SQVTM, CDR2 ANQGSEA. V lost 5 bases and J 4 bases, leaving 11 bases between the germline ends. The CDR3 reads CSVRQVGTEAFF. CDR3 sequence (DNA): TGCAGCGTTAGACAGGTCGGCACTGAAGCTTTCTTT. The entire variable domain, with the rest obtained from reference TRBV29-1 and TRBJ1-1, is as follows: SAVISQKPSRDICQRGTSLTIQCQVDSQVTMMFWYRQQPGQSLTLIATANQGSEATYESGFVIDKFPISRPNLTFSTLTVSNMSPEDSSIYLCSVRQVGTEAFFGQGTRLTVV.

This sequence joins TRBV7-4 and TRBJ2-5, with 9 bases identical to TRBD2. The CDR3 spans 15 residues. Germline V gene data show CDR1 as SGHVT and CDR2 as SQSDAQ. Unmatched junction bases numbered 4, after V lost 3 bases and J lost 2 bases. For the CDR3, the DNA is TGTGCCAGCAGCTTCAGTCTAGCGGGGCAAGAGACCCAGTACTTC. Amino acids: CASSFSLAGQETQYF.

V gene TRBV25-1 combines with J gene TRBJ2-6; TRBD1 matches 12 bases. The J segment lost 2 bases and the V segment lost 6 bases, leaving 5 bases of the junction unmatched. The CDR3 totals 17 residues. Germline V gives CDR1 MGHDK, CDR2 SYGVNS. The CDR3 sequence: CASSPGTGGTGANVLTF. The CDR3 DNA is TGTGCCAGCAGCCCCGGGACAGGGGGCACTGGGGCCAACGTCCTGACTTTC.

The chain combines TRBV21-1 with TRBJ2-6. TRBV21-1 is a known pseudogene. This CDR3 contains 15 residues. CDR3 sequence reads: CASSKVNSGANVLTF. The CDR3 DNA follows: TGTGCCAGCAGCAAGGTTAACTCTGGGGCCAACGTCCTGACTTTC.

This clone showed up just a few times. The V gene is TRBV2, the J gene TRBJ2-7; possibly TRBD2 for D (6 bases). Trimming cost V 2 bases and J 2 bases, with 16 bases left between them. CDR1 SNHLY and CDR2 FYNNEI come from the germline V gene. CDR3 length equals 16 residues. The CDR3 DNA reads TGTGCCAGCAGTGAACCCTTAGGAGGGCTGGCCTACGAGCAGTACTTC. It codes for CASSEPLGGLAYEQYF.

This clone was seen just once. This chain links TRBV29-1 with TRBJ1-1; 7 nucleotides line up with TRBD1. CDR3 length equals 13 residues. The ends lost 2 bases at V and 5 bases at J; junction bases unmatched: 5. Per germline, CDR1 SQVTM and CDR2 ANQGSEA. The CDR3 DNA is TGCAGCGTTGAAATCTTACAGGGGACTGAAGCTTTCTTT. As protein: CSVEILQGTEAFF.

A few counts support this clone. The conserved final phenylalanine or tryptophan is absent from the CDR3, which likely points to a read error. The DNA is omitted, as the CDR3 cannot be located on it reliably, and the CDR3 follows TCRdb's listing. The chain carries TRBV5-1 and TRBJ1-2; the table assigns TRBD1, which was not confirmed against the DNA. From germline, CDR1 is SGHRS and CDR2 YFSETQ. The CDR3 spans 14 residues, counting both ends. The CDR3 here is CASSPGTGGPVELL.

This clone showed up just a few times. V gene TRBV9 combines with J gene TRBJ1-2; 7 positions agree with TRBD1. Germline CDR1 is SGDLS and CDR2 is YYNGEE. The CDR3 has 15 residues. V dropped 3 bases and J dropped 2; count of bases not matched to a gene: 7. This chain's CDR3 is CASSASRDSNYGYTF. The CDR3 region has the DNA TGTGCCAGCAGCGCGAGCCGGGACAGCAACTATGGCTACACCTTC.

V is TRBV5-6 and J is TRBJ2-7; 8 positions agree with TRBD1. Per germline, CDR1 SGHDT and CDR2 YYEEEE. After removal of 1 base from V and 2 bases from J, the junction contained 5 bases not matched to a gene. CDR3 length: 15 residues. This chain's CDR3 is CASSLSRDRPYEQYF. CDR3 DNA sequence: TGTGCCAGCAGCTTGTCGAGGGACAGGCCCTACGAGCAGTACTTC.

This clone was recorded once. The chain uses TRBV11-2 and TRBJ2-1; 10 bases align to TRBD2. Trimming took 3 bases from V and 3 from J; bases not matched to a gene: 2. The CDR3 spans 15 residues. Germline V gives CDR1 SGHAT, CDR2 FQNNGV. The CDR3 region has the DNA TGTGCCAGCAGCTTTCTAGCGGGGGACTACAATGAGCAGTTCTTC. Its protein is CASSFLAGDYNEQFF.

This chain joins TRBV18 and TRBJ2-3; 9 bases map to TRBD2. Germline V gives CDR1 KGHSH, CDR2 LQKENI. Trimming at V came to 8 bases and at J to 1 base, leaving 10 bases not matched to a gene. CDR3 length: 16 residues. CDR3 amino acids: CASTRVAGVRTDTQYF. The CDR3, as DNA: TGTGCCAGCACCAGGGTAGCGGGGGTGCGCACAGATACGCAGTATTTT.